Each of the 32 T cell receptor beta chains below was sequenced from the same sample in a study of Ad26.COV2.S vaccination and SARS-CoV-2 variants. Using immunoSEQ multiplex PCR, the repertoire was profiled, and TCRdb retains in-frame clones only, with some absent. The sample lists 120,000 to 150,000 clones, approximately 90% occurring once. The sequencing here drew on peripheral blood, taken after recovery from COVID-19. The receptors derive from a human donor who had recovered from COVID-19.

The rearrangement joins TRBV27 to TRBJ2-1; 9 nucleotides align to TRBD2. This CDR3 comprises 15 residues. The J segment lost 4 bases and the V segment lost 5 bases, leaving 6 bases of the junction unmatched. Germline-derived CDR1 and CDR2 are MNHEY and SMNVEV (reference sequence). This chain's CDR3 is CASSSHSGGYNEQFF. The CDR3 region has the DNA TGTGCCAGCAGTAGTCATAGCGGGGGTTACAATGAGCAGTTCTTC.

The rearrangement uses TRBV28 and TRBJ1-4; the D is unclear. V was trimmed by 5 bases and J by 2 bases, leaving 9 bases between them. The germline V gene encodes CDR1 MDHEN and CDR2 SYDVKM. CDR3 length: 14 residues. The CDR3, as DNA: TGTGCCAGCAGTCCAAGGGTGACTAATGAAAAACTGTTTTTT. This encodes CASSPRVTNEKLFF.

The rearrangement uses TRBV4-3 and TRBJ1-2, with D perhaps matching TRBD1 (5 bases). This CDR3 spans 15 amino acids. Trimming stripped 2 bases from V and 4 bases from J, with 14 bases between. Germline CDR1 LGHNA, CDR2 YSLEER. CDR3 in DNA: TGCGCCAGCAGCCAATCGAGCCGGGGACTCTATGGCTACACCTTC. As protein: CASSQSSRGLYGYTF.

The chain is built from TRBV6-5 and TRBJ2-1, with 8 nucleotides matching TRBD1. This CDR3 has 13 residues. CDR1 and CDR2 (germline): MNHEY, SVGAGI. V gave up 7 bases and J gave up 6 bases; unmatched junction bases: 5. Here the CDR3 reads CASTGQGGNEQFF. In DNA, the CDR3 is TGTGCCAGCACCGGACAGGGAGGCAATGAGCAGTTCTTC.

The chain combines TRBV30 with TRBJ1-2; 7 nucleotides match TRBD1. The V gene's germline CDR1 is GTSNPN and CDR2 SVGIG (reference sequence). This CDR3 contains 15 residues. Trimming at V came to 3 bases and at J to 2 bases, leaving 9 bases not matched to a gene. The CDR3 DNA reads TGTGCCTGGAGAACGGGACAGCTCGGCAACTATGGCTACACCTTC. Translated, it gives CAWRTGQLGNYGYTF. Full variable domain (missing parts from reference TRBV30 and TRBJ1-2): SQTIHQWPATLVQPVGSPLSLECTVEGTSNPNLYWYRQAAGRGLQLLFYSVGIGQISSEVPQNLSASRPQDRQFILSSKKLLLSDSGFYLCAWRTGQLGNYGYTFGSGTRLTVV.

Worth noting for this clone: Relative to the germline gene, one junction end is altered; a read error may explain this. The V call is TRBV7-7, the J call TRBJ2-7, with TRBD1 matching 9 bases. Germline CDR1 is SSHAT and CDR2 is FNYEAQ (reference sequence). The length of the CDR3 is 16 residues. The CDR3 DNA reads TGTGCTAGCAGCTCACAAACCAGGGACAGGGCCTACGAGCAGTACTTC. This sequence encodes CASSSQTRDRAYEQYF.

The chain employs TRBV5-1 and TRBJ1-2, with D hard to call. The CDR3 runs 15 residues. In germline, CDR1 is SGHRS, CDR2 YFSETQ. Trimming cost V 1 base and J 2 bases, with 12 bases left between them. The CDR3: CASSLRAGSNYGYTF. CDR3 coding DNA: TGCGCCAGCAGCTTGAGGGCTGGCAGCAACTATGGCTACACCTTC.

V and J are TRBV2 and TRBJ2-7; 8 bases align to TRBD2. Germline V lookup: CDR1 SNHLY, CDR2 FYNNEI. J lost 4 bases, V lost 3 bases, and 14 bases had no gene match. The CDR3 sequence is 17 residues long. The CDR3 here is CASSDWSSGGEIYEQYF. CDR3 sequence (DNA): TGTGCCAGCAGTGATTGGTCGAGCGGGGGCGAAATTTACGAGCAGTACTTC. The whole variable domain, remainder taken from reference TRBV2 and TRBJ2-7, is EPEVTQTPSHQVTQMGQEVILRCVPISNHLYFYWYRQILGQKVEFLVSFYNNEISEKSEIFDDQFSVERPDGSNFTLKIRSTKLEDSAMYFCASSDWSSGGEIYEQYFGPGTRLTVT.

This clone was counted between two and nine times. The CDR3 nucleotides read TGTGCCAGCAGCTTACAACCGACCCGGGGTGGGGGCTACACCTTC. It is translated as CASSLQPTRGGGYTF. The chain couples TRBV7-2 to TRBJ1-2, with D uncertain. CDR1 is SGHTA and CDR2 is FQGNSA in the germline V gene. The CDR3 is made up of 15 amino acids. V lost 2 bases, J lost 8 bases, and 18 bases lay in between. The full variable domain, with the rest looked up from reference TRBV7-2 and TRBJ1-2, is GAGVSQSPSNKVTEKGKDVELRCDPISGHTALYWYRQSLGQGLEFLIYFQGNSAPDKSGLPSDRFSAERTGGSVSTLTIQRTQQEDSAVYLCASSLQPTRGGGYTFGSGTRLTVV.

This clone appeared a single time. The chain joins TRBV30 to TRBJ2-7, with 11 nucleotides matching TRBD1. Trimming removed 5 bases from V and 3 bases from J; junction bases left unmatched: 6. Germline CDR1 is GTSNPN and CDR2 is SVGIG (reference sequence). The CDR3 is made up of 14 amino acids. The CDR3 nucleotides read TGTGCCTGGGGGCCGGGACAGGGGGTCTACGAGCAGTACTTC. The encoded protein is CAWGPGQGVYEQYF. Complete variable domain (other parts from reference TRBV30 and TRBJ2-7): SQTIHQWPATLVQPVGSPLSLECTVEGTSNPNLYWYRQAAGRGLQLLFYSVGIGQISSEVPQNLSASRPQDRQFILSSKKLLLSDSGFYLCAWGPGQGVYEQYFGPGTRLTVT.

The chain uses TRBV4-3 and TRBJ2-7; TRBD1 is a possible D gene (5 bases). This CDR3 is 15 amino acids long. Germline V gene lookup returns CDR1 LGHNA and CDR2 YSLEER. V lost 0 bases, J lost 5 bases, and 14 bases lay in between. CDR3 region: CASSQDLGRSNEQYF. The CDR3 nucleotides are TGCGCCAGCAGCCAAGACCTGGGGCGTTCCAACGAGCAGTACTTC.

V and J are TRBV28 and TRBJ2-7; 9 bases agree with TRBD1. The CDR3 runs 16 residues. V dropped 7 bases and J dropped 3; count of bases not matched to a gene: 13. Germline V gene sequence: CDR1 MDHEN, CDR2 SYDVKM. CDR3 sequence: CASTPGGGTGYYEQYF. The CDR3 DNA is TGTGCCAGCACCCCGGGTGGGGGGACAGGGTACTACGAGCAGTACTTC.

This clone was observed a single time. This chain uses TRBV7-2 with TRBJ2-5, with D perhaps assigned TRBD1 or TRBD2 (5 bases each). Trimming removed 5 bases from V and 5 bases from J, with 12 bases in between. CDR3 length: 13 residues. Germline CDR1 reads SGHTA; CDR2 reads FQGNSA. The CDR3 region is CASSPDRGETQYF. CDR3 bases: TGTGCCAGCAGCCCCGACAGAGGGGAGACCCAGTACTTC.

The chain employs TRBV29-1 and TRBJ2-2; 7 bases map to TRBD1. CDR3 length equals 18 residues. The trim removed 0 bases at V and 0 bases at J, leaving 10 bases unmatched. Germline V gene data show CDR1 as SQVTM and CDR2 as ANQGSEA. The CDR3 DNA follows: TGCAGCGTTGAAGAAACAAAGGGACAGACCGCGAACACCGGGGAGCTGTTTTTT. Translated: CSVEETKGQTANTGELFF.

V is TRBV6-5 and J is TRBJ2-6, with no clear D. The CDR3 loop spans 14 amino acids. CDR1 and CDR2 (germline): MNHEY, SVGAGI. Trimming shortened V by 4 bases and J by 4 bases, and 8 bases separated the two germline ends. This CDR3 reads CASSSVAGANVLTF. In DNA, the CDR3 is TGTGCCAGCAGTTCGGTAGCCGGGGCCAACGTCCTGACTTTC.

V and J are TRBV18 and TRBJ1-4; D perhaps matches TRBD1 (5 bases). This CDR3 is built from 15 residues. Germline CDR1 and CDR2: KGHSH and LQKENI. Trimming took 3 bases from V and 7 from J, leaving 15 bases between them. CDR3 loop: CASSPVAGGFEKLFF. CDR3 bases: TGTGCCAGCTCACCTGTGGCGGGGGGTTTTGAAAAACTGTTTTTT.

The gene calls are TRBV5-6 and TRBJ1-3, with a tentative D call TRBD1 (6 bases). The CDR3 is 14 residues long. The germline V gene has CDR1 SGHDT and CDR2 YYEEEE. Trimming pared 3 bases from V and 1 base from J, leaving 8 bases between. CDR3 nucleotide sequence: TGTGCCAGCAGCTGGGGGACATCTGGAAACACCATATATTTT. Its translation is CASSWGTSGNTIYF.

The chain employs TRBV27 and TRBJ2-3; D is uncertain. The CDR3 runs to 15 residues. The ends were cut back, 3 bases at V and 0 bases at J, with 10 bases in the middle. The V gene's germline CDR1 is MNHEY and CDR2 SMNVEV (reference sequence). The CDR3 region is CASSFRLSSTDTQYF. The CDR3 nucleotides are TGTGCCAGCAGTTTCCGACTCTCTAGCACAGATACGCAGTATTTT.

The chain couples TRBV29-1 to TRBJ2-5, with D unclear. V shed 4 bases and J shed 2 bases, with 8 bases lying between them. The CDR3 loop spans 12 amino acids. Germline V gene lookup returns CDR1 SQVTM and CDR2 ANQGSEA. The CDR3 region has the DNA TGCAGCGTTGCGTATGATCAAGAGACCCAGTACTTC. Amino acids: CSVAYDQETQYF.

This clone was counted once. CDR3 sequence reads: CASTNWQGKGEKLFF. CDR3 nucleotide sequence: TGTGCCAGCACCAACTGGCAGGGGAAGGGGGAAAAACTGTTTTTT. This chain links TRBV2 with TRBJ1-4, with D possibly matching TRBD1 (6 bases). Per germline, CDR1 SNHLY and CDR2 FYNNEI. The CDR3 spans 15 residues. Trimming removed 7 bases from V and 8 bases from J, with 20 bases in between.

This sequence joins TRBV7-9 and TRBJ2-3; 10 bases agree with TRBD1. The CDR3 covers 17 residues. V lost 5 bases to trimming and J lost 4 bases; unmatched junction nucleotides: 12. Germline CDR1 is SEHNR and CDR2 is FQNEAQ (reference sequence). CDR3 amino acids: CASSPWGTGALADTQYF. In nucleotides, the CDR3 is TGTGCCAGCAGCCCCTGGGGGACAGGGGCATTAGCAGATACGCAGTATTTT.

The rearrangement links TRBV7-9 to TRBJ1-3, with a weak D call TRBD1 (5 bases). The CDR3 loop spans 14 amino acids. V shed 5 bases and J shed 5 bases, with 13 bases lying between them. Germline-derived CDR1 and CDR2 are SEHNR and FQNEAQ (reference sequence). DNA for the CDR3: TGTGCCAGCAGCCCCTCTGGGGGACGAAACACCATATATTTT. Amino acid sequence: CASSPSGGRNTIYF.

The rearrangement joins TRBV28 to TRBJ1-1, with no clear D. Germline-derived CDR1 and CDR2 are MDHEN and SYDVKM. The V end lost 1 base, the J end lost 4 bases, and 4 bases lay between the germline ends. The CDR3 has 12 amino acids. CDR3 in amino acids: CASSLFATEAFF. CDR3 DNA sequence: TGTGCCAGCAGTTTATTTGCCACTGAAGCTTTCTTT. Supplemented by reference TRBV28 and TRBJ1-1, the full variable domain reads DVKVTQSSRYLVKRTGEKVFLECVQDMDHENMFWYRQDPGLGLRLIYFSYDVKMKEKGDIPEGYSVSREKKERFSLILESASTNQTSMYLCASSLFATEAFFGQGTRLTVV.

The rearrangement joins TRBV6-5 to TRBJ1-6; 11 nucleotides align to TRBD1. Germline V gene data show CDR1 as MNHEY and CDR2 as SVGAGI. The CDR3 loop spans 14 amino acids. The V and J ends lost 6 bases and 9 bases, in that order; junction bases with no gene match: 4. CDR3 sequence: CASREDRGLSPLHF. The CDR3 nucleotides read TGTGCCAGCAGGGAGGACAGGGGGCTTTCACCCCTCCACTTT.

This chain connects TRBV18 to TRBJ2-7; no firm D call. V gave up 6 bases and J gave up 5 bases, with 17 bases separating them. Germline CDR1 KGHSH, CDR2 LQKENI. The CDR3 runs 14 residues. CDR3 loop: CASSPGITHHEQYF. The CDR3 DNA reads TGTGCCAGCTCGCCAGGTATCACGCACCACGAGCAGTACTTC.

This rearrangement joins TRBV29-1 to TRBJ1-5; 9 nucleotides line up with TRBD1. Germline values: CDR1 SQVTM, CDR2 ANQGSEA. V gave up 6 bases and J gave up 1 base; unmatched junction bases: 10. This CDR3 has 16 amino acids. CDR3 coding DNA: TGCAGCGTCGGGGGGACAGGGAGTGGGAGCAATCAGCCCCAGCATTTT. Its translation: CSVGGTGSGSNQPQHF.

The chain uses TRBV24-1 and TRBJ1-5; D remains ambiguous. V was clipped by 3 bases and J by 4 bases, with 3 bases between them. Germline lookup yields CDR1 KGHDR and CDR2 SFDVKD. There are 12 residues in the CDR3. In DNA, the CDR3 is TGTGCCACCAGTGATCGGAATCAGCCCCAGCATTTT. It encodes CATSDRNQPQHF.

The genes are TRBV9 and TRBJ1-2; D unclear. This CDR3 has 14 residues. Germline assignment: CDR1 SGDLS and CDR2 YYNGEE. V dropped 3 bases and J dropped 8 bases, with 17 bases sitting between them. Written as DNA, the CDR3 is TGTGCCAGCAGCGGTCCCCGGGCCTCGGGAGGCTACACCTTC. This codes for CASSGPRASGGYTF. The full variable domain, with the rest looked up from reference TRBV9 and TRBJ1-2, is DSGVTQTPKHLITATGQRVTLRCSPRSGDLSVYWYQQSLDQGLQFLIQYYNGEERAKGNILERFSAQQFPDLHSELNLSSLELGDSALYFCASSGPRASGGYTFGSGTRLTVV.

The J gene is TRBJ1-1, the V gene TRBV15, with TRBD1 identical over 8 bases. Germline V gene data show CDR1 as LNHNV and CDR2 as YYDKDF (reference sequence). V lost 5 bases to trimming and J lost 12 bases; unmatched junction nucleotides: 11. This CDR3 has 13 residues. In DNA, the CDR3 is TGTGCCACCAGCCCCACAGGGGGTGGGGAAACTTTCTTT. Translating it yields CATSPTGGGETFF.

The chain carries TRBV12-3 or TRBV12-4 and TRBJ1-1, with 8 bases fitting TRBD1. The CDR3 loop spans 13 amino acids. J lost 8 bases, V lost 6 bases, and 8 bases had no gene match. The CDR3 is CASRKDRAFEAFF. CDR3 sequence (DNA): TGTGCCAGCAGGAAGGACAGGGCTTTCGAAGCTTTCTTT.

The chain recombines TRBV10-3 with TRBJ1-3; 12 bases align to TRBD1. CDR1 is ENHRY, CDR2 SYGVKD, per germline. V dropped 10 bases and J dropped 4; count of bases not matched to a gene: 14. This CDR3 comprises 17 residues. DNA of the CDR3: TGTGCCACCTCGGGACAGGGGGCCGGGTCTGGAGGAAACACCATATATTTT. It encodes CATSGQGAGSGGNTIYF.

Only one count was recorded for this clone. This chain links TRBV5-1 with TRBJ2-7; no definite D call. The CDR3 sequence is 13 residues long. Trimming removed 1 base at V and 4 bases at J, with 9 bases between. Germline V gene sequence: CDR1 SGHRS, CDR2 YFSETQ. CDR3 region: CASSLSPLYEQYF. CDR3 nucleotide sequence: TGCGCCAGCAGCTTGTCACCTTTGTACGAGCAGTACTTC. The full variable domain, rest sourced from reference TRBV5-1 and TRBJ2-7, is KAGVTQTPRYLIKTRGQQVTLSCSPISGHRSVSWYQQTPGQGLQFLFEYFSETQRNKGNFPGRFSGRQFSNSRSEMNVSTLELGDSALYLCASSLSPLYEQYFGPGTRLTVT.